The T cell receptor beta chain under discussion was sequenced for a study of T cells after yellow fever vaccination. This clonotype was observed a few times. Its matching antigen is unknown. A 5'RACE template-switching step, the method used to make TCR cDNA, added a universal primer site and UMIs. TCRdb processed the 5' RACE reads anew with MiXCR; each CDR3 protein has one entry. The sample has roughly 500,000 distinct CDR3 sequences, less than 20% seen once. Findings and caveats of the study: Weaker, the secondary response had a peak occurring faster, on day 5 versus 15. Shared CD4/CD8 clonotypes were a small share, likely from convergent recombination.

Germline CDR1 MNHEY, CDR2 SMNVEV (reference sequence). V shed 1 base and J shed 3 bases, with 19 bases lying between them. The CDR3 loop spans 17 amino acids. The receptor was derived from a man aged 25 to 40 who received the YFV17D yellow fever vaccine. The chain joins TRBV27 to TRBJ2-7; TRBD1 or TRBD2 may be the D gene (6 bases each). The sequences come from PBMCs, collected 15 days after the yellow fever booster vaccination. The CDR3 spells CASSLLLGGTSNYEQYF. CDR3 sequence (DNA): TGTGCCAGCAGTTTATTACTAGGCGGGACATCAAACTACGAGCAGTACTTC.